The rows below give T cell receptor beta chains drawn from one sample of a study of blood T cell repertoires in COVID-19. Clones were sequenced by immunoSEQ multiplex PCR, and TCRdb holds only the in-frame ones, with some missing. The sample has 210,000 or so clones; about nine tenths are singletons. The sequenced sample consisted of peripheral blood. All receptors derive from a woman aged 45-59 years with acute or convalescent COVID-19. The CDR3 runs from the conserved cysteine through the conserved F or W. A D gene is named only where the DNA matches it firmly. Size values are once, few and many counts, or a class for expanded clones, and some rows have none.

TRBD1,15,NA,TRBV19,TRBJ2-7,CASSEGQAHSYEQYF,TGTGCCAGTAGCGAAGGACAGGCCCACTCCTACGAGCAGTACTTC
NA,16,NA,TRBV7-6,TRBJ2-2,CASSLVPGLNTGELFF,TGTGCCAGCAGCTTAGTCCCAGGACTGAACACCGGGGAGCTGTTTTTT
NA,13,NA,TRBV9,TRBJ1-2,CASSVVTGNGYTF,TGTGCCAGCAGCGTAGTGACGGGTAATGGCTACACCTTC
TRBD2,16,NA,TRBV6-2/TRBV6-3,TRBJ2-3,CASSYGLAGDPDTQYF,TGTGCCAGCAGTTACGGCCTAGCGGGAGATCCAGATACGCAGTATTTT
TRBD1,16,few,TRBV19,TRBJ1-2,CASSMGGTGANYGYTF,TGTGCCAGTAGTATGGGAGGGACAGGGGCAAACTATGGCTACACCTTC
TRBD1,13,NA,TRBV11-3,TRBJ2-3,CASSLGDRGTQYF,TGTGCCAGCAGCTTAGGGGACAGAGGTACGCAGTATTTT
NA,14,NA,TRBV29-1,TRBJ2-2,CSVQGGLGSGELFF,TGCAGCGTTCAGGGGGGACTAGGGAGCGGGGAGCTGTTTTTT
NA,12,NA,TRBV6-5,TRBJ1-4,CASRSRQEKLFF,TGTGCCAGCAGGTCCCGACAGGAAAAACTGTTTTTT
NA,15,NA,TRBV3-1/TRBV3-2,TRBJ1-3,CASSPAGKPGNTIYF,TGTGCCAGCAGCCCCGCGGGTAAGCCTGGAAACACCATATATTTT
TRBD2,18,few,TRBV5-5,TRBJ2-1,CASSLMPTSGTDYNEQFF,TGTGCCAGCAGCTTGATGCCGACTAGCGGGACCGATTACAATGAGCAGTTCTTC
TRBD2,14,NA,TRBV19,TRBJ2-2,CASSIDRGAGELFF,TGTGCCAGTAGTATAGATCGGGGGGCCGGGGAGCTGTTTTTT
TRBD1,16,NA,TRBV5-6,TRBJ1-1,CASSLKQGRGNTEAFF,TGTGCCAGCAGCTTAAAACAGGGGAGAGGGAACACTGAAGCTTTCTTT
NA,15,once,TRBV7-9,TRBJ2-1,CASSASTGAQGEQFF,TGTGCCAGCAGCGCCTCAACAGGTGCTCAGGGTGAGCAGTTCTTC
NA,14,NA,TRBV20-1,TRBJ2-7,CSASFLDSFDEQYF,TGCAGTGCTAGTTTTCTCGACAGCTTCGACGAGCAGTACTTC
TRBD1,14,NA,TRBV7-9,TRBJ2-2,CASSVQGVTGELFF,TGTGCCAGCAGCGTACAGGGGGTCACCGGGGAGCTGTTTTTT
NA,11,NA,TRBV6-5,TRBJ2-1,CASSYRGEQFF,TGTGCCAGCAGTTACCGGGGTGAGCAGTTCTTC
NA,15,once,TRBV13,TRBJ2-7,CASSSGGTGSHEQYF,TGTGCCAGCAGCTCGGGGGGGACAGGGTCCCACGAGCAGTACTTC
TRBD1,17,NA,TRBV6-6,TRBJ1-6,CASSLTHAGTENSPLHF,TGTGCCAGCAGTCTAACGCACGCCGGGACAGAAAATTCACCCCTCCACTTT
NA,13,NA,TRBV19,TRBJ1-5,CASSKWAAWPQHF,TGTGCCAGTAGTAAGTGGGCCGCTTGGCCCCAGCATTTT
TRBD1,15,once,TRBV19,TRBJ1-5,CASSGQGAPDQPQHF,TGTGCCAGTAGTGGACAGGGGGCCCCGGATCAGCCCCAGCATTTT
NA,15,NA,TRBV10-2,TRBJ1-1,CASSGRVREDPEAFF,TGCGCCAGCAGTGGAAGGGTCAGGGAGGATCCTGAAGCTTTCTTT
TRBD1,12,NA,TRBV9,TRBJ1-2,CASSGDRAGYTF,TGTGCCAGCAGCGGGGACAGGGCTGGCTACACCTTC
TRBD2,18,few,TRBV18,TRBJ2-1,CASSPRLQLAGSNNEQFF,TGTGCCAGCTCACCACGTCTACAGCTAGCGGGGTCGAACAATGAGCAGTTCTTC
NA,16,NA,TRBV18,TRBJ1-5,CASSPPGGSPNQPQHF,TGTGCCAGCTCACCACCCGGGGGGAGCCCAAATCAGCCCCAGCATTTT
NA,20,NA,TRBV12-2,TRBJ2-2,CASRSPGQGGWRYYTGELFF,TGTGCAAGTCGCTCGCCGGGACAGGGGGGATGGCGGTACTACACCGGGGAGCTGTTTTTT
TRBD2,16,NA,TRBV6-1,TRBJ2-2,CASSEAGLALGGELFF,TGTGCCAGCAGTGAAGCGGGACTAGCCCTAGGGGGGGAGCTGTTTTTT
TRBD1,14,NA,TRBV29-1,TRBJ2-7,CSAAEGQSFFEQYF,TGCAGCGCCGCTGAGGGACAGAGTTTCTTCGAGCAGTACTTC